Below, 27 T cell receptor beta chains from the same sample are listed, as sequenced in a study of CD8 T cells in ankylosing spondylitis. MiXCR, run by TCRdb on the 5' RACE reads, gives a single entry per CDR3 protein. The table has about 360,000 distinct CDR3 sequences, approximately 14% seen once. Material: blood, either unsorted or a sorted T cell fraction (not recorded which). The source of these receptors is a male donor with ankylosing spondylitis or in good health (not recorded which).

This clonotype has only a few counts. J is TRBJ2-3 and V is TRBV14, with a tentative D call TRBD1 (5 bases). With 1 base removed from V and 2 bases from J, the gap between germline ends came to 7 bases. Germline V CDR1 and CDR2: SGHDN, FVKESK. The CDR3 covers 14 residues. CDR3 residues: CASSQGRATDTQYF. The DNA for the CDR3 is TGTGCCAGCAGCCAAGGCAGGGCCACAGATACGCAGTATTTT.

This clonotype appeared a few times. The V and J genes are TRBV21-1 and TRBJ2-7; the table's D call, TRBD1, was not checked against the DNA. TRBV21-1 is a listed pseudogene. The CDR3 extends over 17 amino acids. CDR3 protein: CASSKEEGQGTDYEQYF. The CDR3 region has the DNA TGTGCCAGCAGCAAAGAAGAGGGACAGGGGACGGACTACGAGCAGTACTTC.

This chain joins TRBV5-5 and TRBJ1-1; no clear D gene. The germline V gene has CDR1 SGHKS and CDR2 YYEKEE (reference sequence). The V end was cut by 3 bases, the J end by 0 bases, with 9 bases between. The CDR3 consists of 14 residues. The CDR3 coding sequence is TGTGCCAGCAGCTGGGGAGAGATGAACACTGAAGCTTTCTTT. It codes for CASSWGEMNTEAFF.

This chain links TRBV20-1 with TRBJ2-3; 9 nucleotides line up with TRBD2. V lost 6 bases, J lost 4 bases, and 11 bases stayed unmatched. Germline CDR1 is DFQATT and CDR2 is SNEGSKA (reference sequence). The CDR3 totals 15 residues. The CDR3 here is CSATPGLAASDTQYF. As DNA, the CDR3 is TGCAGTGCCACTCCGGGACTAGCAGCTTCAGATACGCAGTATTTT.

This clonotype was recorded at least ten times. The genes are TRBV5-1 and TRBJ1-6; possibly TRBD1 for D (6 bases). This CDR3 has 15 amino acids. The V gene's germline CDR1 is SGHRS and CDR2 YFSETQ. V was cut by 2 bases and J by 9 bases, with 15 bases left in between. The CDR3 region has the DNA TGCGCCAGCAGCTTCGAAGAGGGGGTGAGTTCACCCCTCCACTTT. Translated: CASSFEEGVSSPLHF. The whole variable domain, remainder taken from reference TRBV5-1 and TRBJ1-6, is KAGVTQTPRYLIKTRGQQVTLSCSPISGHRSVSWYQQTPGQGLQFLFEYFSETQRNKGNFPGRFSGRQFSNSRSEMNVSTLELGDSALYLCASSFEEGVSSPLHFGNGTRLTVT.

This clonotype was found a few times. The chain carries TRBV29-1 and TRBJ2-7, with no clear D. V gave up 3 bases and J gave up 6 bases, with 9 bases separating them. CDR3 length: 11 residues. Germline V gives CDR1 SQVTM, CDR2 ANQGSEA. The CDR3 here is CSVETPSEQYF. The CDR3 coding sequence is TGCAGCGTTGAGACCCCGAGCGAGCAGTACTTC.

This clonotype has just a few counts. The chain couples TRBV20-1 to TRBJ2-5; 15 bases line up with TRBD2. Per germline, CDR1 DFQATT and CDR2 SNEGSKA (reference sequence). This CDR3 contains 17 residues. V lost 5 bases, J lost 0 bases, and 7 bases stayed unmatched. The CDR3 nucleotides read TGCAGTGCTTCGGGACTAGCGGGGGGCGTGTACCAAGAGACCCAGTACTTC. The encoded protein is CSASGLAGGVYQETQYF.

This clonotype was counted at least ten times. The chain couples TRBV5-1 to TRBJ1-1; D remains ambiguous. The V and J ends lost 5 bases and 1 base respectively, with 12 bases between them. Looked up from germline, CDR1 is SGHRS and CDR2 is YFSETQ. The CDR3 has 14 residues. The CDR3 spells CASSLPGANTEAFF. The CDR3 nucleotides are TGCGCCAGCAGTTTACCGGGAGCGAACACTGAAGCTTTCTTT.

This clonotype was counted only a few times. This chain joins TRBV5-1 and TRBJ2-2; tentative D call: TRBD2 (6 bases). The CDR3 loop spans 17 amino acids. Trimming removed 0 bases at V and 5 bases at J, with 17 bases between. Germline assignment: CDR1 SGHRS and CDR2 YFSETQ. Written as DNA, the CDR3 is TGCGCCAGCAGCTTGGAGGCGGGGCCCCCGGGGACCGGGGAGCTGTTTTTT. This translates into CASSLEAGPPGTGELFF.

The chain joins TRBV12-3 or TRBV12-4 to TRBJ1-2; weak D call: TRBD1 (6 bases). V was pared by 5 bases and J by 0 bases, with 19 bases between. The CDR3 has 17 amino acids. The CDR3 nucleotides are TGTGCCAGCAGTACGACAGGTGAACTCCTTACTAACTATGGCTACACCTTC. Its protein product is CASSTTGELLTNYGYTF.

This chain links TRBV5-1 with TRBJ1-2; D perhaps matches TRBD1 (5 bases). V lost 6 bases and J lost 4, with 13 bases in between. Germline V lookup: CDR1 SGHRS, CDR2 YFSETQ. This CDR3 is 13 amino acids long. The CDR3 loop reads CASIPGPPYGYTF. In DNA form, the CDR3 reads TGCGCCAGCATTCCGGGGCCCCCCTATGGCTACACCTTC.

This clonotype showed up just a few times. The chain links TRBV20-1 to TRBJ1-1; the D gene is possibly TRBD1 (6 bases). Looked up from germline, CDR1 is DFQATT and CDR2 is SNEGSKA (reference sequence). This CDR3 spans 12 amino acids. V lost 4 bases and J 4 bases, leaving 10 bases between the germline ends. The CDR3 sequence is CSATGDGTEAFF. CDR3 DNA sequence: TGCAGTGCTACAGGGGATGGCACTGAAGCTTTCTTT.

The chain combines TRBV10-1 with TRBJ2-2, with D perhaps matching TRBD1 or TRBD2 (5 bases each). Germline CDR1 WNHNN, CDR2 SYGVQD (reference sequence). This CDR3 region has 16 residues. The V and J ends lost 0 bases and 4 bases respectively, with 12 bases between them. The CDR3 region has the DNA TGCGCCAGCAGTGAGTCGCAGTCAGGGAGCACCGGGGAGCTGTTTTTT. Translating gives CASSESQSGSTGELFF.

In this sample, this clonotype turned up a few times. The chain joins TRBV15 to TRBJ2-5; 7 nucleotides align to TRBD2. This CDR3 spans 15 amino acids. V lost 5 bases and J lost 3; bases outside the gene matches: 9. The germline CDR1 and CDR2 sequences are LNHNV and YYDKDF (reference sequence). The CDR3 loop is CATSLGGTAKETQYF. The CDR3 DNA reads as TGTGCCACCAGCCTGGGAGGGACGGCAAAAGAGACCCAGTACTTC.

This clonotype has more than one count but fewer than ten. The chain joins TRBV12-3 or TRBV12-4 to TRBJ2-3; possible D gene TRBD2, 6 bases. This CDR3 spans 16 amino acids. Trimming removed 5 bases from V and 0 bases from J, with 15 bases in between. CDR3 DNA sequence: TGTGCCAGCAGTCATCTAGCGTGGGGAAGCACAGATACGCAGTATTTT. Encoded protein: CASSHLAWGSTDTQYF.

This clonotype was seen at least ten times. The J gene is TRBJ2-1, the V gene TRBV7-2; D is unclear. CDR3 length: 15 amino acids. Germline CDR1 is SGHTA and CDR2 is FQGNSA. The V gene lost 0 bases and the J gene lost 1 base, with 7 bases spanning the gap. CDR3 coding DNA: TGTGCCAGCAGCTTAGCGGGAAGGTCCTACAATGAGCAGTTCTTC. Translation: CASSLAGRSYNEQFF.

The chain is built from TRBV29-1 and TRBJ2-2; 8 bases match TRBD1. Per germline, CDR1 SQVTM and CDR2 ANQGSEA. The CDR3 runs to 12 residues. V was clipped by 4 bases and J by 6 bases; unmatched bases: 1. The CDR3 reads CSVGQGSGELFF. CDR3 coding DNA: TGCAGCGTTGGACAGGGGTCCGGGGAGCTGTTTTTT.

This clonotype showed up just a few times. The J gene is TRBJ2-1, the V gene TRBV12-3 or TRBV12-4, with no clear D. The CDR3 covers 13 residues. V lost 5 bases, J lost 9 bases, and 14 bases lay in between. CDR3 DNA: TGTGCCAGCAGTCCTCACCGGACCGGTGAGCAGTTCTTC. This encodes CASSPHRTGEQFF.

In its sample, this clonotype was seen a few times. This chain uses TRBV20-1 with TRBJ1-1; possibly TRBD1 for D (5 bases). Germline V gives CDR1 DFQATT, CDR2 SNEGSKA (reference sequence). This CDR3 contains 14 residues. Deletions cut 2 bases from V and 4 bases from J, with 14 bases between. The DNA of the CDR3 is TGCAGTGCTAGATCTAGGGGTGGGGGCACTGAAGCTTTCTTT. It specifies CSARSRGGGTEAFF.

This clonotype has a count of ten or more. This chain links TRBV12-3 or TRBV12-4 with TRBJ1-1, with 10 bases that match TRBD1. The J segment lost 5 bases and the V segment lost 8 bases, leaving 5 bases of the junction unmatched. The length of the CDR3 is 13 residues. CDR3 region: CASERQGATEAFF. The CDR3 bases are TGTGCCAGCGAACGACAGGGGGCTACTGAAGCTTTCTTT.

This clonotype occurred a few times. V gene TRBV9 combines with J gene TRBJ2-2, with 8 nucleotides matching TRBD1. Per germline, CDR1 SGDLS and CDR2 YYNGEE. Losses at the gene ends were 6 bases for V and 3 bases for J; bases not matched to a gene: 4. CDR3 size: 14 residues. The CDR3 region is CASTQGADTGELFF. CDR3 nucleotide sequence: TGTGCCAGCACCCAGGGGGCGGACACCGGGGAGCTGTTTTTT.

This sequence joins TRBV9 and TRBJ2-2; 8 nucleotides align to TRBD2. Trimming took 3 bases from V and 0 from J; bases not matched to a gene: 13. The CDR3 runs 19 residues. The germline CDR1 and CDR2 sequences are SGDLS and YYNGEE. The CDR3 nucleotides are TGTGCCAGCAGCGGCTCGGGACTAGGTCCTTTAACGAACACCGGGGAGCTGTTTTTT. Its protein product is CASSGSGLGPLTNTGELFF.

V and J are TRBV7-9 and TRBJ2-2; 11 bases line up with TRBD2. The CDR3 runs 17 residues. V was pared by 5 bases and J by 0 bases, with 5 bases of the junction left unmatched. CDR1 and CDR2 from the germline V gene are SEHNR and FQNEAQ (reference sequence). The CDR3 bases are TGTGCCAGCAGCGCCTTACTAGCGGGGGCGAACACCGGGGAGCTGTTTTTT. Encoded protein: CASSALLAGANTGELFF. Supplemented by reference TRBV7-9 and TRBJ2-2, the full variable domain reads DTGVSQNPRHKITKRGQNVTFRCDPISEHNRLYWYRQTLGQGPEFLTYFQNEAQLEKSRLLSDRFSAERPKGSFSTLEIQRTEQGDSAMYLCASSALLAGANTGELFFGEGSRLTVL.

The V and J genes are TRBV4-2 and TRBJ2-1, with TRBD2 matching 7 bases. The CDR3 is 17 residues long. J gave up 7 bases and V 0 bases, and 12 bases lay outside the gene matches. CDR1 is LGHNA, CDR2 YNFKEQ, per germline. In nucleotides, the CDR3 is TGTGCCAGCAGCCAAGACGCAACGGGACTATCTGGGAATGAGCAGTTCTTC. This translates into CASSQDATGLSGNEQFF.

This clonotype has a handful of counts. The chain is built from TRBV20-1 and TRBJ1-5; the D gene is possibly TRBD1 (5 bases). Trimming pared 3 bases from V and 7 bases from J, leaving 10 bases between. Per the germline V gene, CDR1 is DFQATT and CDR2 is SNEGSKA (reference sequence). This CDR3 has 12 amino acids. The CDR3 loop is CSASAGAQPQHF. In DNA form, the CDR3 reads TGCAGTGCTAGCGCCGGGGCCCAGCCCCAGCATTTT.

This clonotype was counted a few times. CDR3 loop: CASTQGTSESYEQYF. As DNA, the CDR3 is TGTGCCAGCACTCAGGGGACTAGCGAATCCTACGAGCAGTACTTC. J is TRBJ2-7 and V is TRBV7-9; 10 bases agree with TRBD2. The CDR3 has 15 residues. Germline values: CDR1 SEHNR, CDR2 FQNEAQ (reference sequence). V lost 7 bases to trimming and J lost 1 base; unmatched junction nucleotides: 7.

This rearrangement joins TRBV5-1 to TRBJ2-7, with TRBD1 matching 9 bases. Germline V gives CDR1 SGHRS, CDR2 YFSETQ. The CDR3 runs to 14 residues. V lost 4 bases, J lost 2 bases, and 4 bases stayed unmatched. This CDR3 is CASSTWDRAYEQYF. CDR3 coding DNA: TGCGCCAGCAGCACCTGGGACAGGGCCTACGAGCAGTACTTC. The whole variable domain, filled in from reference TRBV5-1 and TRBJ2-7, reads KAGVTQTPRYLIKTRGQQVTLSCSPISGHRSVSWYQQTPGQGLQFLFEYFSETQRNKGNFPGRFSGRQFSNSRSEMNVSTLELGDSALYLCASSTWDRAYEQYFGPGTRLTVT.